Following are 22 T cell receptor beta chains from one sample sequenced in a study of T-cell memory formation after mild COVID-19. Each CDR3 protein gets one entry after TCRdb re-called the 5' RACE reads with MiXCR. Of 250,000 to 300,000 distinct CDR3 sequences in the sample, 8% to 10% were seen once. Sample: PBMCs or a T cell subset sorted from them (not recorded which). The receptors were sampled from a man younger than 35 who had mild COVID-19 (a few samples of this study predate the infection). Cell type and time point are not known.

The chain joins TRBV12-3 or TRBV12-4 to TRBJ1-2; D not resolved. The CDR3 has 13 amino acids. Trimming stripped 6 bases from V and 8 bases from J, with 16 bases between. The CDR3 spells CASSLDGPRGYTF. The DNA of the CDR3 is TGTGCCAGCAGCCTCGACGGGCCAAGGGGCTACACCTTC.

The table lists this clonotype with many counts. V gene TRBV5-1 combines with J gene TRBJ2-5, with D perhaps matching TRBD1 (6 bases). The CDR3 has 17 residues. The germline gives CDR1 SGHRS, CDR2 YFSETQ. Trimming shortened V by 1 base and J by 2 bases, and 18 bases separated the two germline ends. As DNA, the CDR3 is TGCGCCAGCAGCTTGATATGGGGGCCCCGAGGGCAAGAGACCCAGTACTTC. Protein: CASSLIWGPRGQETQYF.

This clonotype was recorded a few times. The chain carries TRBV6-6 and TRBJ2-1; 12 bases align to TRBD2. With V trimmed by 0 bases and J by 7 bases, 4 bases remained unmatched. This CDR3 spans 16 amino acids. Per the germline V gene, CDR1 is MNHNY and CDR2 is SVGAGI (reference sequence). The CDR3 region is CASSYSTSGGGNEQFF. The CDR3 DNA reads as TGTGCCAGCAGTTACTCGACTAGCGGGGGTGGTAATGAGCAGTTCTTC.

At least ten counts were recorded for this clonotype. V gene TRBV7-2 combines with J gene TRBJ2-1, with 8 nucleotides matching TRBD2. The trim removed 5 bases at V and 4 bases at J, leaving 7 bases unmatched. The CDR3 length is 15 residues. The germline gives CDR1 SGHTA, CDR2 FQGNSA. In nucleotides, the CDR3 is TGTGCCAGCAGCCCATGGAGCGGGGGTTACAATGAGCAGTTCTTC. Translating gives CASSPWSGGYNEQFF.

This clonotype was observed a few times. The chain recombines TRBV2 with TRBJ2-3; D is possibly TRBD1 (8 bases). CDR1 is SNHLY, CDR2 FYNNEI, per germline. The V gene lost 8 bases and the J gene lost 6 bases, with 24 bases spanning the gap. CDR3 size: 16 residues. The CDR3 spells CASSRDRGGGEDTQYF. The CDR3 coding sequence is TGTGCCAGCTCTCGTGACAGGGGAGGGGGTGAGGATACGCAGTATTTT.

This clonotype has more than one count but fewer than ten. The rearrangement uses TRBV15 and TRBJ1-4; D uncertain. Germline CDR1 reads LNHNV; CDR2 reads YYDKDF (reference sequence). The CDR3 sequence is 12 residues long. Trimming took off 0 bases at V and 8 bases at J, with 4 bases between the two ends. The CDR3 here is CATSRDWEKLFF. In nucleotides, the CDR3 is TGTGCCACCAGCAGAGATTGGGAAAAACTGTTTTTT.

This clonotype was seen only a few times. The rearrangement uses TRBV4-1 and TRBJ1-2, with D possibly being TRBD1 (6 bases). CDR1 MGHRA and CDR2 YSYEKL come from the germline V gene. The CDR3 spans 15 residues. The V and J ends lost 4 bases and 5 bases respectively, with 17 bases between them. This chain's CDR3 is CASSPAVGQSYGYTF. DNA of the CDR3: TGCGCCAGCAGCCCTGCGGTTGGACAGTCGTATGGCTACACCTTC.

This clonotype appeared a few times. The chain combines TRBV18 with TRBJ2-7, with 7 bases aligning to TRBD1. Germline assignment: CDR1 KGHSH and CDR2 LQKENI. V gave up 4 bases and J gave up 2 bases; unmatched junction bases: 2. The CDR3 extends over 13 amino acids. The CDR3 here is CASSRDRPYEQYV. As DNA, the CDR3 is TGTGCCAGCTCACGGGACAGACCCTACGAGCAGTACGTC.

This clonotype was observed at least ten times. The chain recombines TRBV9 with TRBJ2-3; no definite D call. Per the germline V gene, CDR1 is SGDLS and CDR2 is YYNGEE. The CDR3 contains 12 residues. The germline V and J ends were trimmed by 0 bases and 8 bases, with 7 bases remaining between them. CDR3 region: CASSVEWSTQYF. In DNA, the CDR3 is TGTGCCAGCAGCGTAGAATGGAGTACGCAGTATTTT. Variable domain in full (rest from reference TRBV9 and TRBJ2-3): DSGVTQTPKHLITATGQRVTLRCSPRSGDLSVYWYQQSLDQGLQFLIQYYNGEERAKGNILERFSAQQFPDLHSELNLSSLELGDSALYFCASSVEWSTQYFGPGTRLTVL.

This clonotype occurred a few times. CDR3 sequence: CASSLGDFTGELFF. The CDR3 DNA is TGCGCCAGCAGCCTAGGGGATTTCACCGGGGAGCTGTTTTTT. The chain recombines TRBV5-1 with TRBJ2-2, with D perhaps TRBD1 (5 bases). Germline V gene sequence: CDR1 SGHRS, CDR2 YFSETQ. CDR3 length: 14 residues. The V gene lost 4 bases and the J gene lost 4 bases, with 11 bases spanning the gap.

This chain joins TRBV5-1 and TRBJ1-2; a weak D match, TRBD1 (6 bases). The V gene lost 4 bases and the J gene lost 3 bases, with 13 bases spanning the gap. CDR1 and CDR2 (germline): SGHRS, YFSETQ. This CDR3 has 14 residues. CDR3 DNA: TGCGCCAGCAGCGAGGACAGCACCTACTATGGCTACACCTTC. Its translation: CASSEDSTYYGYTF.

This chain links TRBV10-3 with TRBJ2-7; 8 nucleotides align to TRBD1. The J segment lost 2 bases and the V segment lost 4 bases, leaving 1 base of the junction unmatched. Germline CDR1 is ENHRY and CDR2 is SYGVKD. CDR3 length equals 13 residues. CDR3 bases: TGTGCCATCAGTGGGACAGGGACCTACGAGCAGTACGTC. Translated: CAISGTGTYEQYV.

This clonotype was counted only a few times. As DNA, the CDR3 is TGTGCCAGCAGTTACGGGGGGCTCTTCGAGACCCAGTACTTC. It codes for CASSYGGLFETQYF. The chain carries TRBV6-5 and TRBJ2-5, with D perhaps TRBD1 or TRBD2 (6 bases each). CDR1 MNHEY and CDR2 SVGAGI come from the germline V gene. V lost 2 bases to trimming and J lost 5 bases, with 12 bases between them. The CDR3 contains 14 residues.

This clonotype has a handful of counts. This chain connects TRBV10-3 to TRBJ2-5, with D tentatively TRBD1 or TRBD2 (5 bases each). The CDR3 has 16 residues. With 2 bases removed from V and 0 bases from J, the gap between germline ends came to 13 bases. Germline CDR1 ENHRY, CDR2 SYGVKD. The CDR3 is CAISEPGLTYQETQYF. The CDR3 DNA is TGTGCCATCAGTGAGCCGGGGCTAACGTACCAAGAGACCCAGTACTTC.

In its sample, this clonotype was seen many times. CDR3 nucleotides: TGTGCCAGCAGTGAGGTGGAGACCCAGTACTTC. Protein product: CASSEVETQYF. The chain has TRBV12-3 or TRBV12-4 and TRBJ2-5; the D is unclear. The CDR3 extends over 11 amino acids. V lost 5 bases to trimming and J lost 5 bases, with 6 bases between them.

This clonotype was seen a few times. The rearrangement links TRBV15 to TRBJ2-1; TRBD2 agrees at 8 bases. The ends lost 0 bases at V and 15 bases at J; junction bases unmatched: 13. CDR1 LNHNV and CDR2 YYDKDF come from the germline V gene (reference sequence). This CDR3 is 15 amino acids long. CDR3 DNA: TGTGCCACCAGCAGAGATCAGGCTAGCGGGTTTCTTCGGTTCTTC. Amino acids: CATSRDQASGFLRFF.

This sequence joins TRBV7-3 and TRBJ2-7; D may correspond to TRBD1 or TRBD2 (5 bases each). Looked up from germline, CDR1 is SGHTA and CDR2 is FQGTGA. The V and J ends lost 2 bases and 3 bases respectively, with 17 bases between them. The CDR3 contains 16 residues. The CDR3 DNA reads TGTGCCAGCAGCTTATCCCGCCGAGGGACGATCTACGAGCAGTACGTC. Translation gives CASSLSRRGTIYEQYV.

CDR3 DNA sequence: TGTGCCAGCAGTTTAGACCTGGATACGCAGTATTTT. The encoded protein is CASSLDLDTQYF. V gene TRBV12-3 or TRBV12-4 combines with J gene TRBJ2-3; D ambiguous. The length of the CDR3 is 12 residues. V was shortened by 1 base and J by 6 bases, with 5 bases between the two germline ends.

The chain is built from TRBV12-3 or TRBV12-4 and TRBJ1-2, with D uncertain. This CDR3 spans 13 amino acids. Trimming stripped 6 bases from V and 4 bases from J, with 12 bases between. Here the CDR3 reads CASSQGSGYGYTF. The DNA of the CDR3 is TGTGCCAGCAGCCAAGGGAGTGGCTATGGCTACACCTTC.

CDR3 bases: TGCAGTGCTCCGACTAGCGGGACAACAGATACGCAGTATTTT. Translating gives CSAPTSGTTDTQYF. The chain carries TRBV20-1 and TRBJ2-3; 11 positions match TRBD2. CDR1 and CDR2 (germline): DFQATT, SNEGSKA (reference sequence). Trimming removed 5 bases from V and 3 bases from J; junction bases left unmatched: 4. The CDR3 is 14 residues long.

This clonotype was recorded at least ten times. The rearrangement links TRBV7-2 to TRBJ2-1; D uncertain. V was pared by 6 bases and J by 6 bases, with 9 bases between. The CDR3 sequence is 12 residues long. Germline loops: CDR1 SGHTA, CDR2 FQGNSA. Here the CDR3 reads CASRRRGNEQFF. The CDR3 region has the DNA TGTGCCAGCAGAAGACGAGGCAATGAGCAGTTCTTC.

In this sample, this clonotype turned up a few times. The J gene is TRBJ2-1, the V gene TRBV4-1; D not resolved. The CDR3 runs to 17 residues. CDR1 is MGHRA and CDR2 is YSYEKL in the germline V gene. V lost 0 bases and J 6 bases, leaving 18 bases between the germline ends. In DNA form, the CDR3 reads TGCGCCAGCAGCCAAGATCTGGGCGCTACCTTACCCAATGAGCAGTTCTTC. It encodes CASSQDLGATLPNEQFF.